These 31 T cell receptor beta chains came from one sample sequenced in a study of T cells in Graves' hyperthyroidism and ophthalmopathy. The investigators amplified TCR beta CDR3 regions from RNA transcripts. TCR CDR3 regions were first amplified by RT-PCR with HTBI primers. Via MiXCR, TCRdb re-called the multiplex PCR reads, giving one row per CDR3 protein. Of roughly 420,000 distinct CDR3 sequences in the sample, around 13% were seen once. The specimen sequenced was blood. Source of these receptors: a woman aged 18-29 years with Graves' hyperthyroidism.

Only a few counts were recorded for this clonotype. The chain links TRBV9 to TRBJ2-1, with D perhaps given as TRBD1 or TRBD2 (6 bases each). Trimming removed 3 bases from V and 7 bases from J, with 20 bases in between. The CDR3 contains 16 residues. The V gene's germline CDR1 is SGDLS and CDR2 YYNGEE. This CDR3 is CASSDGRGQAGNEQFF. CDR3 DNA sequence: TGTGCCAGCAGCGACGGACGGGGGCAGGCGGGGAATGAGCAGTTCTTC.

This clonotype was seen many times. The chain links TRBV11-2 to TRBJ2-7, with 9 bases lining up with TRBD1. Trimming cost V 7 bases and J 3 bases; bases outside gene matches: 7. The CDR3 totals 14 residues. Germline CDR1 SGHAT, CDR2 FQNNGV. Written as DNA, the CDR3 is TGTGCCAGCAAACTTGGACAGGGGAACTACGAGCAGTACTTC. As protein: CASKLGQGNYEQYF.

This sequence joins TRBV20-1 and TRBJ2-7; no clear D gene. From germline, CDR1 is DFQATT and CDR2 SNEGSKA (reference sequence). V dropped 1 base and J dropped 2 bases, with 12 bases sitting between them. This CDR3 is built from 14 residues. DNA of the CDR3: TGCAGTGCTAGAGCGCCAGCGAAAGCCTACGAGCAGTACTTC. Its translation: CSARAPAKAYEQYF.

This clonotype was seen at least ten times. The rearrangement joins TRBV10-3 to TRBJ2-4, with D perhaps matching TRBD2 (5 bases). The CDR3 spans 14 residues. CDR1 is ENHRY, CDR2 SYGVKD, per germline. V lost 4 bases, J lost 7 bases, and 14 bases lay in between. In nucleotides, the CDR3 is TGTGCCATCAGTGCTAAAGCGGATTTTAACATTCAGTACTTC. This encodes CAISAKADFNIQYF.

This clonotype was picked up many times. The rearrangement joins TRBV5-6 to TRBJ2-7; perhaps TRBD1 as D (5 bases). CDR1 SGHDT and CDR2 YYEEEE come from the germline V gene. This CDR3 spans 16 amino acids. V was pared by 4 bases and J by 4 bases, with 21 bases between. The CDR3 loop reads CASSTYQGTGVYEQYF. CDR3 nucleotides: TGTGCCAGCAGCACATATCAGGGCACGGGCGTTTACGAGCAGTACTTC.

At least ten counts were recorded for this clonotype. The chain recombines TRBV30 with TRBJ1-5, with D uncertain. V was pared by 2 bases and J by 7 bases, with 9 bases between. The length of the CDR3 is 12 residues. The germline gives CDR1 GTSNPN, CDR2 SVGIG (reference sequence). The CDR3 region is CAWSTLEQPQHF. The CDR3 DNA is TGTGCCTGGAGTACTTTGGAGCAGCCCCAGCATTTT.

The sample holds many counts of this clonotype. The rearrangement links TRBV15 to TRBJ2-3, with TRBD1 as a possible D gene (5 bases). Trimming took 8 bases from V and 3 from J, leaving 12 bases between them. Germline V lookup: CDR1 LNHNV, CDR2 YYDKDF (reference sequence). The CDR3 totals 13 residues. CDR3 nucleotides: TGTGCCACCCTAGGTCCAGGGACAGATACGCAGTATTTT. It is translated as CATLGPGTDTQYF.

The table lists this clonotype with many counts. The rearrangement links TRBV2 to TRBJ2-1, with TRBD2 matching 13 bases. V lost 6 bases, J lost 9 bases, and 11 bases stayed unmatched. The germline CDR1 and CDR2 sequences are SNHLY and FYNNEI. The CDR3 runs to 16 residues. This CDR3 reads CASRARTSGSSSEQFF. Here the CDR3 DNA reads TGTGCCAGCAGGGCAAGGACTAGCGGGAGTTCCAGTGAGCAGTTCTTC.

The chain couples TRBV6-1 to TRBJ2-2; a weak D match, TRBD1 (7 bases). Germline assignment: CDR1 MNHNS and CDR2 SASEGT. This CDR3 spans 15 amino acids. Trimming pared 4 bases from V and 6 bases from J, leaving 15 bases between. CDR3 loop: CASSGGRGAAGELFF. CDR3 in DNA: TGTGCCAGCAGTGGTGGCAGGGGGGCGGCCGGGGAGCTGTTTTTT.

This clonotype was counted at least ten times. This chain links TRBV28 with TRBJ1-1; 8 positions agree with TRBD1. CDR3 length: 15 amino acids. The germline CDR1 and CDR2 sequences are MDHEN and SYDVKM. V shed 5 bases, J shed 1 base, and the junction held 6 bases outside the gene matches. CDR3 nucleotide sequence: TGTGCCAGCAGTCTTAGGGGACAGGCGAACACTGAAGCTTTCTTT. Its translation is CASSLRGQANTEAFF.

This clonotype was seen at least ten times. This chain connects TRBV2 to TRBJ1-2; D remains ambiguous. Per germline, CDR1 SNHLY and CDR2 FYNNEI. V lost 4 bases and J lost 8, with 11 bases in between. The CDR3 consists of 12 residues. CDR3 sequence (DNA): TGTGCCAGCAGTGCTAATACGGGAGGCTACACCTTC. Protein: CASSANTGGYTF.

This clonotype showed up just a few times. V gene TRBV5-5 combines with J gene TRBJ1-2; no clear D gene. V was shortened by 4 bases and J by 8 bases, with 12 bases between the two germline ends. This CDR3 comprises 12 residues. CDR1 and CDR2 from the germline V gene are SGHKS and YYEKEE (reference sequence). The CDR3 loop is CASSPRDQGYTF. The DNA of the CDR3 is TGTGCCAGCAGCCCACGGGATCAGGGCTACACCTTC.

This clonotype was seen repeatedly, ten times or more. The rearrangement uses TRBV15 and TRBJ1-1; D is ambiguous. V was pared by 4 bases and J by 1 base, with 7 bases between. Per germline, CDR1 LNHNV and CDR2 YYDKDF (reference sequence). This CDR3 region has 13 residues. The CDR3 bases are TGTGCCACCAGCAATCGAGAGAACACTGAAGCTTTCTTT. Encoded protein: CATSNRENTEAFF.

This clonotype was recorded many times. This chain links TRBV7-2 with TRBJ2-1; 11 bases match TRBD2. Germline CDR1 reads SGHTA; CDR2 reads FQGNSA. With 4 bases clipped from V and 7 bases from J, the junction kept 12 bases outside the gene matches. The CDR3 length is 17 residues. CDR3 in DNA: TGTGCCAGCAGCTCGCCCGGGACTAGCGGATACGGGAATGAGCAGTTCTTC. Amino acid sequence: CASSSPGTSGYGNEQFF.

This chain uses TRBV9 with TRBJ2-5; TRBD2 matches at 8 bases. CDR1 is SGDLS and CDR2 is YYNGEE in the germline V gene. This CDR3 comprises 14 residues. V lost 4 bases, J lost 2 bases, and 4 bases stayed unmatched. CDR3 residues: CASSIASGQETQYF. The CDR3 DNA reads TGTGCCAGCAGCATCGCTAGCGGGCAAGAGACCCAGTACTTC.

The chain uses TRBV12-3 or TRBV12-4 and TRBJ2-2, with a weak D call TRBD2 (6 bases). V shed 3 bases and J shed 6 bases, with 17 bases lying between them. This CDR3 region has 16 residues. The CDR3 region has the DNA TGTGCCAGCAGTTTCAGACTAGTTTCCGGCTCCGGGGAGCTGTTTTTT. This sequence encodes CASSFRLVSGSGELFF.

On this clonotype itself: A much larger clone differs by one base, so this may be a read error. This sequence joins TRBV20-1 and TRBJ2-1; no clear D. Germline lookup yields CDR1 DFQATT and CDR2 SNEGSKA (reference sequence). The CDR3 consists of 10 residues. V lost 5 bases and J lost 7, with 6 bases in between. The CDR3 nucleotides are TGCAGTGCTCAGCAGAATGAGCAGTTCTTC. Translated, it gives CSAQQNEQFF.

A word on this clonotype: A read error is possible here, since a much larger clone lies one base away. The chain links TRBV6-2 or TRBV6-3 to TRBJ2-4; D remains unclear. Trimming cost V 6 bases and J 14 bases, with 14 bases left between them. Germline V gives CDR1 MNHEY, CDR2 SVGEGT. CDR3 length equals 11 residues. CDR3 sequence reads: CASSVGNPKYF. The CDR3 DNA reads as TGTGCCAGCAGCGTGGGAAACCCAAAGTACTTC.

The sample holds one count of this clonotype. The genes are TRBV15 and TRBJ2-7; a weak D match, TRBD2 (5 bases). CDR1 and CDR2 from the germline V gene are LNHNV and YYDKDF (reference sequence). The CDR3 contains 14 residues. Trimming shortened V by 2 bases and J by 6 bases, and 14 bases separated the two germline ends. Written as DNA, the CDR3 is TGTGCCACCAGCAGACCCTCGACCCGGGGCGAGCAGTACTTC. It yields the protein CATSRPSTRGEQYF.

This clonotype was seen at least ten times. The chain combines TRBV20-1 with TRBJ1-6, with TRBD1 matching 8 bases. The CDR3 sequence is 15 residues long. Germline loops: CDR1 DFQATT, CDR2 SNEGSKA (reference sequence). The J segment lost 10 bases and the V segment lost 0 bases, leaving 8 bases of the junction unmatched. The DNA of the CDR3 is TGCAGTGCTAGAGAAGCACAGGGGGAAAGCTCACCCCTCCACTTT. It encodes CSAREAQGESSPLHF.

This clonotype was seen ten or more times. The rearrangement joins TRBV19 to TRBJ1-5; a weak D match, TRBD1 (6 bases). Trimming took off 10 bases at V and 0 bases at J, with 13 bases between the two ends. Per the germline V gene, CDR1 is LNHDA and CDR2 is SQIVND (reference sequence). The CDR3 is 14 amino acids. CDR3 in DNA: TGTGCCACCACCGGACAGATTAGCAATCAGCCCCAGCATTTT. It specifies CATTGQISNQPQHF. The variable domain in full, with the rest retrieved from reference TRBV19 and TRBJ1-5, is DGGITQSPKYLFRKEGQNVTLSCEQNLNHDAMYWYRQDPGQGLRLIYYSQIVNDFQKGDIAEGYSVSREKKESFPLTVTSAQKNPTAFYLCATTGQISNQPQHFGDGTRLSIL.

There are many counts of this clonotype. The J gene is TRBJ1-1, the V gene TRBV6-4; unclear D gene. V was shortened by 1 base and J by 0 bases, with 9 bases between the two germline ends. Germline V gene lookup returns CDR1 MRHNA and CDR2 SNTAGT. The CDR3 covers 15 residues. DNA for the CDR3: TGTGCCAGCAGTGACTGGGCAGGCATGAACACTGAAGCTTTCTTT. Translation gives CASSDWAGMNTEAFF.

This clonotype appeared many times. CDR3 residues: CASSLNRGNEQFF. The CDR3, as DNA: TGTGCCAGCAGTCTCAACAGGGGGAATGAGCAGTTCTTC. This chain connects TRBV6-1 to TRBJ2-1; 8 bases agree with TRBD1. J was trimmed by 7 bases and V by 5 bases; bases with no gene match: 4. Germline CDR1 reads MNHNS; CDR2 reads SASEGT. The CDR3 totals 13 residues.

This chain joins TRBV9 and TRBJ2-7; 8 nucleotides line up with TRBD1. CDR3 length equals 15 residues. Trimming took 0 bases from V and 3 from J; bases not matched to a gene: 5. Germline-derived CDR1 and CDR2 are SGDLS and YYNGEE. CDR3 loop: CASSVAGTGFYEQYF. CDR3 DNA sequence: TGTGCCAGCAGCGTAGCAGGGACAGGTTTCTACGAGCAGTACTTC.

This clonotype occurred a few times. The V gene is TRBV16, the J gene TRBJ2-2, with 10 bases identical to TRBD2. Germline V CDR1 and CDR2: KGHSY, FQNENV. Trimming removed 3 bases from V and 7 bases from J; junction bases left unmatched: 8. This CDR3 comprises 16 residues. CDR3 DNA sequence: TGTGCCAGCAGCCAGACAAGCGGGAGGGCCAACGGGGAGCTGTTTTTT. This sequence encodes CASSQTSGRANGELFF.

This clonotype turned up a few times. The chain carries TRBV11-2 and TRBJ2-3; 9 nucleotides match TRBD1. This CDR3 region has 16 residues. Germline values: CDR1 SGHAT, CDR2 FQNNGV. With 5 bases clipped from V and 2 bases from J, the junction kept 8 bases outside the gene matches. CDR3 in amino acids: CASSQGQGRYTDTQYF. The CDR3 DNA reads TGTGCCAGCAGCCAAGGACAGGGGCGATACACAGATACGCAGTATTTT.

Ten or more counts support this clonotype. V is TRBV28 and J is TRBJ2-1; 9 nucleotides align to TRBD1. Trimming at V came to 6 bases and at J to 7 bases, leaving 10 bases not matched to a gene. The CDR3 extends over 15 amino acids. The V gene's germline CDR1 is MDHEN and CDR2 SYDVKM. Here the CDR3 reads CASRYPGQGSNEQFF. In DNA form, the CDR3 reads TGTGCCAGCAGATATCCGGGACAGGGATCAAATGAGCAGTTCTTC.

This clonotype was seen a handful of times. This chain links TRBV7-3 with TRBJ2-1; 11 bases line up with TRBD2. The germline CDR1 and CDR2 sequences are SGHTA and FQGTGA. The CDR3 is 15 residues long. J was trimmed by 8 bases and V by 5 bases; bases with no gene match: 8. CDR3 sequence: CASSPTSGSFHEQFF. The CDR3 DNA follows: TGTGCCAGCAGCCCAACTAGCGGGAGTTTCCATGAGCAGTTCTTC.

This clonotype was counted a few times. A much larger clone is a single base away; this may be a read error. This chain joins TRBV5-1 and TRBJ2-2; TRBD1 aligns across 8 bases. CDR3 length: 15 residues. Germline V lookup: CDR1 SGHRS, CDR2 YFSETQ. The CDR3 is CASSYRDRNTGELVF. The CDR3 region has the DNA TGCGCCAGCAGCTACCGGGACAGGAACACCGGGGAGCTGGTTTTT.

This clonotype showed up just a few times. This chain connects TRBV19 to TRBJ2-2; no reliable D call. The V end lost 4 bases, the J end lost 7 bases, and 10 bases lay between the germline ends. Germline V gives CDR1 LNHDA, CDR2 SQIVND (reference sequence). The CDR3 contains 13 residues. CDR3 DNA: TGTGCCAGTAGTAATGATGGCATCGGGGAGCTGTTTTTT. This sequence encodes CASSNDGIGELFF.

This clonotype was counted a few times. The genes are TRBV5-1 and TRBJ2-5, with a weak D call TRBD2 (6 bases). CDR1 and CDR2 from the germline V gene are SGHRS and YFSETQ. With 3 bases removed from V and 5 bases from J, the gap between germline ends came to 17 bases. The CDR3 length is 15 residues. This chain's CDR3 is CASSSGSHSKETQYF. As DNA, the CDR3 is TGCGCCAGCAGCTCCGGGAGCCACTCAAAGGAGACCCAGTACTTC.